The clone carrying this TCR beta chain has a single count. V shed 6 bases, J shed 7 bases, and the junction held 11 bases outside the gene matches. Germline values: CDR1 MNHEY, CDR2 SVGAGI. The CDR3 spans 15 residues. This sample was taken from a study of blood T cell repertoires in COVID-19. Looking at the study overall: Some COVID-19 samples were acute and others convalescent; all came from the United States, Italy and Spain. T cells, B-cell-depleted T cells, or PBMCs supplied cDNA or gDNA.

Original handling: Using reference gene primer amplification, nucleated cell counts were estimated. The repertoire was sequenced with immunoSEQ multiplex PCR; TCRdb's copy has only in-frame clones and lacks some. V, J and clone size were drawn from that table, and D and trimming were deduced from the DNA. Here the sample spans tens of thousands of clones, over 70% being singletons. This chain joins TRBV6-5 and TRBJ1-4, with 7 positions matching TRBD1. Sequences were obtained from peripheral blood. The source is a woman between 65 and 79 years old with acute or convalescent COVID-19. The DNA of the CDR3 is TGTGCCAGCAGCTTAGGGTCAGGGGGATTTGAAAAACTGTTTTTT. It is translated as CASSLGSGGFEKLFF.